The subject of this entry is one TCR beta chain. Its target is unknown. Assay used: immunoSEQ multiplex PCR; TCRdb lists only in-frame clones, some missing. This table has tens of thousands of clones, approximately 95% appearing once. The sample comes from a study of graft-versus-host responses after intestinal transplantation. Regarding the study as a whole: The highest levels of circulating GvH clones went along with early declines in HvG clones after transplant.

The CDR3 contains 11 residues. V shed 6 bases, J shed 12 bases, and the junction held 5 bases outside the gene matches. The germline gives CDR1 LNHDA, CDR2 SQIVND (reference sequence). This specimen consisted of unstimulated CD8+ T cells sorted from spleen or lymph node cells, obtained before transplant. The sequence was collected from a human donor who was the organ donor for an intestinal transplant. This chain links TRBV19 with TRBJ2-1; 7 positions agree with TRBD2. The CDR3 here is CASSPGGRQFF. In DNA form, the CDR3 reads TGTGCCAGTAGCCCCGGGGGGAGGCAGTTCTTC.